The 14 T cell receptor beta chains below were found in one sample sequenced in a study of cytomegalovirus exposure and HLA in healthy donors. In the PCR, 60 Vbeta and 13 Jbeta primers were used. Clones were read by immunoSEQ multiplex PCR, and TCRdb kept only the in-frame ones, dropping some. This table holds 95,000 to 120,000 clones, around 77% found once. Sequencing input: PBMCs. The source of these receptors is a woman in her thirties in good health and CMV-seropositive.

CDR3 DNA: TGTGCCAGCAGCCAAGTTGGGGAGGGCCTTAATGAAAAACTGTTTTTT. Its protein is CASSQVGEGLNEKLFF. V gene TRBV14 combines with J gene TRBJ1-4; D is unresolved. V was clipped by 1 base and J by 4 bases, with 13 bases between them. There are 16 residues in the CDR3. Germline V CDR1 and CDR2: SGHDN, FVKESK.

The rearrangement uses TRBV29-1 and TRBJ1-1; the match to TRBD1 covers 10 bases. V was clipped by 6 bases and J by 10 bases; unmatched bases: 2. The germline gives CDR1 SQVTM, CDR2 ANQGSEA. The CDR3 is 10 amino acids. CDR3 protein: CSVGDRGAFF. The CDR3 DNA follows: TGCAGCGTGGGGGACAGGGGAGCTTTCTTT.

The chain couples TRBV5-4 to TRBJ2-2; 8 bases fit TRBD1. From germline, CDR1 is SGHNT and CDR2 YYREEE (reference sequence). The J segment lost 4 bases and the V segment lost 4 bases, leaving 3 bases of the junction unmatched. The CDR3 spans 14 residues. As DNA, the CDR3 is TGTGCCAGCAGCACGGGACAGGTCACCGGGGAGCTGTTTTTT. Amino acids: CASSTGQVTGELFF.

This clone was recorded once. This chain joins TRBV14 and TRBJ1-2, with TRBD1 matching 7 bases. CDR1 is SGHDN, CDR2 FVKESK, per germline. The ends lost 3 bases at V and 10 bases at J; junction bases unmatched: 5. CDR3 length: 12 residues. CDR3 protein: CASSHPGQVYTF. As DNA, the CDR3 is TGTGCCAGCAGCCATCCTGGACAGGTCTACACCTTC. Together with reference TRBV14 and TRBJ1-2, the CDR3 gives the full variable domain: EAGVTQFPSHSVIEKGQTVTLRCDPISGHDNLYWYRRVMGKEIKFLLHFVKESKQDESGMPNNRFLAERTGGTYSTLKVQPAELEDSGVYFCASSHPGQVYTFGSGTRLTVV.

This chain connects TRBV19 to TRBJ2-2; D gene unclear. Germline-derived CDR1 and CDR2 are LNHDA and SQIVND (reference sequence). This CDR3 has 14 amino acids. V shed 8 bases and J shed 2 bases, with 12 bases lying between them. The CDR3 here is CASLREANTGELFF. DNA of the CDR3: TGTGCCAGTCTACGCGAGGCTAACACCGGGGAGCTGTTTTTT.

The chain joins TRBV6-1 to TRBJ2-5; D is possibly TRBD1 (6 bases). The CDR3 has 14 amino acids. Germline values: CDR1 MNHNS, CDR2 SASEGT. Trimming took 8 bases from V and 2 from J, leaving 15 bases between them. This CDR3 is CASQEGHTQETQYF. In nucleotides, the CDR3 is TGTGCCAGCCAAGAGGGACACACACAAGAGACCCAGTACTTC.

CDR3 sequence (DNA): TGTGCCAGTAGTAGCTCTGGGGGGTTTTACGAGCAGTACTTC. Its protein is CASSSSGGFYEQYF. V is TRBV19 and J is TRBJ2-7, with a tentative D call TRBD2 (6 bases). The V gene lost 4 bases and the J gene lost 4 bases, with 14 bases spanning the gap. The CDR3 sequence is 14 residues long. CDR1 and CDR2 (germline): LNHDA, SQIVND (reference sequence).

The rearrangement joins TRBV27 to TRBJ2-3; D perhaps matches TRBD1 (6 bases). Trimming took off 8 bases at V and 2 bases at J, with 11 bases between the two ends. The length of the CDR3 is 13 residues. Looked up from germline, CDR1 is MNHEY and CDR2 is SMNVEV (reference sequence). CDR3 loop: CASRDIDTDTQYF. The CDR3 DNA is TGTGCCAGCCGGGACATAGACACAGATACGCAGTATTTT.

The rearrangement joins TRBV29-1 to TRBJ2-7, with 12 bases identical to TRBD2. CDR3 length: 13 residues. The trim removed 7 bases at V and 5 bases at J, leaving 6 bases unmatched. From germline, CDR1 is SQVTM and CDR2 ANQGSEA. This chain's CDR3 is CSALAGGRDEQYF. The CDR3 nucleotides are TGCAGCGCTCTAGCGGGGGGGCGCGACGAGCAGTACTTC.

This clone was observed a handful of times. This chain joins TRBV30 and TRBJ1-6, with 9 nucleotides matching TRBD1. The CDR3 has 16 amino acids. V shed 3 bases and J 1 base; nucleotides not matched to a gene: 4. In germline, CDR1 is GTSNPN, CDR2 SVGIG (reference sequence). This CDR3 is CAWRDRGLSYNSPLHF. The CDR3 DNA follows: TGTGCCTGGAGGGACAGGGGTTTGTCCTATAATTCACCCCTCCACTTT.

The CDR3 protein is CASRVRPTYNEQFF. In nucleotides, the CDR3 is TGTGCCAGCCGTGTCAGGCCGACCTACAATGAGCAGTTCTTC. The chain links TRBV6-5 to TRBJ2-1; no firm D call. CDR1 and CDR2 from the germline V gene are MNHEY and SVGAGI. V dropped 8 bases and J dropped 2 bases, with 13 bases sitting between them. The CDR3 totals 14 residues.

The rearrangement joins TRBV5-1 to TRBJ2-5, with 7 bases that match TRBD2. V shed 4 bases and J 5 bases; nucleotides not matched to a gene: 8. The CDR3 loop spans 14 amino acids. Germline lookup yields CDR1 SGHRS and CDR2 YFSETQ. The CDR3 nucleotides read TGCGCCAGCAGCCTTGGGGAGGGATGGGAGACCCAGTACTTC. Translating gives CASSLGEGWETQYF.

The chain links TRBV6-5 to TRBJ1-1; 10 bases are shared with TRBD1. J lost 5 bases, V lost 6 bases, and 9 bases had no gene match. CDR1 and CDR2 from the germline V gene are MNHEY and SVGAGI. The CDR3 totals 15 residues. The CDR3 bases are TGTGCCAGCAGCCGAAACCGGGACAGGGGTACTGAAGCTTTCTTT. This gives the protein CASSRNRDRGTEAFF.

V gene TRBV7-8 combines with J gene TRBJ2-7; D perhaps matches TRBD2 (5 bases). Germline V gives CDR1 SGHVS, CDR2 FQNEAQ. The CDR3 has 16 amino acids. V dropped 5 bases and J dropped 0 bases, with 17 bases sitting between them. The CDR3 DNA reads as TGTGCCAGCAGCCGAGGGAGAGACTATGCCTCCTACGAGCAGTACTTC. Its protein product is CASSRGRDYASYEQYF.